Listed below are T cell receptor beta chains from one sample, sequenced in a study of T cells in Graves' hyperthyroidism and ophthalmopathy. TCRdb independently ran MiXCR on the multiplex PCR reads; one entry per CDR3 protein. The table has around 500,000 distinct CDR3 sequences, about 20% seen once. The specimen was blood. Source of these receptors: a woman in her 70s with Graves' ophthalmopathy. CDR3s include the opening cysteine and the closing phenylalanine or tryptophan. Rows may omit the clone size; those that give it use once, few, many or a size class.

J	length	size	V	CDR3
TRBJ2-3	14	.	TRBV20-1	CSAPGTSGQDTQYF
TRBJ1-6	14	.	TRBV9	CASSVGQTNSPLHF
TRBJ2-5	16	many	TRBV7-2	CASSPGFEAGYETQYF
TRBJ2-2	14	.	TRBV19	CATKLIGETGELFF
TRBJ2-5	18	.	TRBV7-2	CASSPTRSSGRKGETQYF
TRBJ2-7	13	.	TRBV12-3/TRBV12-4	CASSPPTSYEQYF
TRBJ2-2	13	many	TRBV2	CASSEGYTGELFF
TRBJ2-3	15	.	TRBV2	CASSERGGSTDTQYF
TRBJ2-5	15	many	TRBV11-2	CATRWGAGVAETQYF
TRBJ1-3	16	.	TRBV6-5	CASSYWGEDVGNTIYF
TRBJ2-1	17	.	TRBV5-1	CASSLGLRASGRNEQFF
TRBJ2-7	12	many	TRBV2	CASSGLSYEQYF
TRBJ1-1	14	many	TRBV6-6	CASSYEGMNTEAFF
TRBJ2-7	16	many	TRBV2	CASSSAPGQGPYEQYF
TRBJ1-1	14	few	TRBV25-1	CASSVTSENTEAFF
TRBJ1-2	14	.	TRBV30	CAWTVGAWSHGYTF
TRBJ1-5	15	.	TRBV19	CASRRQGALNQPQHF
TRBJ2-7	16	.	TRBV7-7	CASSPRPGGRQDEQYF
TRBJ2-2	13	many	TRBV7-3	CASSGKNTGELFF
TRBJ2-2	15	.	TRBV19	CASSIGPGRTGELFF
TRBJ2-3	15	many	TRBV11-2	CASSLVDVSTDTQYF
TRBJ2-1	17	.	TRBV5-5	CASSPARRSGVFNEQFF
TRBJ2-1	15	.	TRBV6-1	CASRTQPTLYNEQFF
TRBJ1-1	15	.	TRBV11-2	CASSLSGVRNTEAFF
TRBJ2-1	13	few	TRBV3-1	CASSQVTGLEQFF
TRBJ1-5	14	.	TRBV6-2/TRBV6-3	CASKTGHSNQPQHF
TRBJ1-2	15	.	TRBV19	CASSTDRTANYGYTF
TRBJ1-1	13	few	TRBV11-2	CASSLAVGREAFF
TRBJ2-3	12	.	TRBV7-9	CASSQGADTQYF
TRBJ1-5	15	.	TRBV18	CASSFLGNSNQPQHF
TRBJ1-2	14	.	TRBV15	CATSRDRGNYGYTF
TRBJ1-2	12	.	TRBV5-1	CASSLPQEGYTF
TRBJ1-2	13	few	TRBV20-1	CSARDGRLSGYTF
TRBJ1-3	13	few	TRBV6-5	CASSYFTQMPIYF
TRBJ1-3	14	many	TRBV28	CASSLAGGGNTIYF
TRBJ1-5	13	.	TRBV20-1	CSARVYSNQPQHF
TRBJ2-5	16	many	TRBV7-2	CASSLTARGLGGTQYF
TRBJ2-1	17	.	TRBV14	CASSPRGGKSSYNEQFF
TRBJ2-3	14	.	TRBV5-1	CASSLVQGRDTQYF
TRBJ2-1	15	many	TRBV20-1	CSAQNPRLAYNEQFF
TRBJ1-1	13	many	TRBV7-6	CASSLGQGDEAFF
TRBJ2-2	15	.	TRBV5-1	CASSLRSQNTGELFF
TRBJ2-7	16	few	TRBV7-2	CASSSQLAGPSYEQYF
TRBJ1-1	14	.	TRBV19	CASNRQPEITEAFF
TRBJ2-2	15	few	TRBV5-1	CASSLVQGSTGELFF
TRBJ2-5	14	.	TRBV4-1	CASSLSRASETQYF
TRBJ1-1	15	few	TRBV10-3	CAISSAGNSYTEAFF
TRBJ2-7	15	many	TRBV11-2	CASSPRALGSYEQYF
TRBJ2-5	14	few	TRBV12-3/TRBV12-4	CASSLWGEAETQYF
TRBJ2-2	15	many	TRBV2	CASAPGLASSGELFF
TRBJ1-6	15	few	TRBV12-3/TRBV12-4	CASSSGTGDNSPLHF
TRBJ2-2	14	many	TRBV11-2	CASSQGSNTGELFF
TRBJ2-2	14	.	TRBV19	CASRAMEATGELFF
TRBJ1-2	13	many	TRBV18	CASSPDKNYGYTF
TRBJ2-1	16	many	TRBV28	CASSRYRAGKYNEQFF
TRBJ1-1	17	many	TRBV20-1	CSAIPRGPRAVDTEAFF
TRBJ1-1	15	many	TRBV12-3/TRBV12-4	CASSPGQGARTEAFF
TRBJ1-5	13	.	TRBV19	CASSIGGSQPQHF
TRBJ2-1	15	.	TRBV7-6	CASSLNGLLEDEQFF
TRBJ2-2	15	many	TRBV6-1	CASSKGLAGTGELFF